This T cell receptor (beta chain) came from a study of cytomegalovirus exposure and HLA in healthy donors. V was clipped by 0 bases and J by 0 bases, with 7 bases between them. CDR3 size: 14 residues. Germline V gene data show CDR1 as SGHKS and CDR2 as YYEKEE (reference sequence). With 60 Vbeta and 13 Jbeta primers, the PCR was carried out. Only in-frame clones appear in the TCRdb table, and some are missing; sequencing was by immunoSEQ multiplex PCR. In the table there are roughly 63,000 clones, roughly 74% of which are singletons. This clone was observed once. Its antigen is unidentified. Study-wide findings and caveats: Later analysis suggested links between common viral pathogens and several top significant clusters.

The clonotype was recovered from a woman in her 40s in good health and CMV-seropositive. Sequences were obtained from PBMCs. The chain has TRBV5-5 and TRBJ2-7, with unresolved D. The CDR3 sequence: CASSLGAVSYEQYF. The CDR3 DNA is TGTGCCAGCAGCTTGGGTGCAGTCTCCTACGAGCAGTACTTC.